The following is a T cell receptor (beta chain) sequence with its context. This clone's antigen is unknown. No per-base quality is available; no much larger clone lies one base away. The sample originates from a study of cytomegalovirus exposure and HLA in healthy donors (dated by TCRdb to the late 2010s). Broadly, across the study: According to a later analysis, one platform produced both the 110 or so validation repertoires and the 550 to 800 repertoires of the first cohort. The aim of the study was to test whether cataloging public T cell receptors could identify signatures of past pathogen exposure. A separate validation cohort of roughly 120 different subjects was used in addition to the approximately 640-subject first cohort. The study combined high-throughput TCR immunosequencing, statistical association of individual TCRs with disease status, and machine learning to predict cytomegalovirus infection status. Overall study outcomes, separate from this receptor: All 120 or so repertoires were used to score co-occurrence in the validation cohort in a later analysis, because that analysis had no HLA typing for the cohort. A few of the identified cytomegalovirus-associated TCR beta chains were confirmed in vitro to be specific for cytomegalovirus antigens. The classifier was reported to diagnose cytomegalovirus status with high specificity and sensitivity in both the original cohort and the validation cohort. In a later analysis, TCRs clustered in the first cohort were found to also tend to co-occur in the roughly 110 validation repertoires, with approximately 93% of cluster scores above 0. The study gave a list of about 160 TCR beta chains associated with cytomegalovirus. It was suggested by the authors that the approach could potentially be generalized to other disease states and immunological phenotypes. Most TCR sequences were observed very rarely across donors, whereas some public TCRs were present in many individuals.

A distance of 7 bases separates the germline ends of V and J, which lose 0 bases and 2 bases respectively. There are 14 amino acids in the CDR3, from cysteine to phenylalanine inclusive. The kept DNA is CDR3 alone, 42 bases in frame from the first base. Taken from the germline V gene (reference sequence), the CDR1 and CDR2 loops are GTSNPN and SVGIG. The donors belonged to the validation cohort of under 150 subjects, which was separate from the approximately 700-subject first cohort. Library prep was done by the immunoSEQ multiplex PCR assay. The study's processing was this. A statistical classification framework was built for diagnosing cytomegalovirus status from the catalog of TCR beta chain sequences. TCRdb carries this immuneACCESS record with in-frame sequences only. Its versions omit some clonotypes, under half of them owing to an unresolved V gene in the studies checked, with the rest unexplained. That table is the source of V, J and clone size, and D and trimming were worked out from the DNA. This sample comprises some 200,000 clones, under 95% of them detected only once. Clones ranked in the top ten supply roughly 1% of the sample.

The chain was built from TRBV30 and TRBJ2-2, with no confidently assigned D gene. This clonotype was obtained from a woman between 18 and 29 years old in good health and CMV-seronegative. The specimen was PBMCs. The CDR3 is CAWSVQINTGELFF. The sequence in DNA is TGTGCCTGGAGTGTGCAGATAAACACCGGGGAGCTGTTTTTT.